This T cell receptor (beta chain) was found in a study of Graves' ophthalmopathy and Graves' hyperthyroidism. About the study: Ahead of any treatment, peripheral blood was obtained at the initial diagnosis.

General study findings and limits: Sensitivity of roughly 71% and specificity of approximately 72% were achieved by the model that predicted ophthalmopathy progression. Most thyroid clonotypes with frequency above 0.001 were detected in blood too.

PBMCs were obtained from roughly 10 ml of fresh peripheral blood. Amplification targeted the TCR beta CDR3 regions, with RNA transcripts as the source material. HTBI primers were employed in first-round RT-PCR, then a second-round multiplex PCR followed. TCRdb reanalysed the multiplex PCR reads using MiXCR and keeps one entry per CDR3 protein. This repertoire shows 400,000 to 450,000 distinct CDR3 sequences, approximately 21% found once; its top ten account for approximately 3%. Points on this clonotype: Its target is not known.

The junction had 7 bases not matched to a gene; V was cut back by 4 bases and J by 3 bases. The CDR3 contains 16 residues. The receptor's source is a woman aged 18-29 years with stable Graves' hyperthyroidism. The chain combines TRBV12-3 or TRBV12-4 with TRBJ2-3; 10 nucleotides align to TRBD1. What was sequenced was peripheral blood. CDR3 DNA sequence: TGTGCCAGCAGTTCCCCAGACAGGGGGCTTACAGATACGCAGTATTTT. This encodes CASSSPDRGLTDTQYF.